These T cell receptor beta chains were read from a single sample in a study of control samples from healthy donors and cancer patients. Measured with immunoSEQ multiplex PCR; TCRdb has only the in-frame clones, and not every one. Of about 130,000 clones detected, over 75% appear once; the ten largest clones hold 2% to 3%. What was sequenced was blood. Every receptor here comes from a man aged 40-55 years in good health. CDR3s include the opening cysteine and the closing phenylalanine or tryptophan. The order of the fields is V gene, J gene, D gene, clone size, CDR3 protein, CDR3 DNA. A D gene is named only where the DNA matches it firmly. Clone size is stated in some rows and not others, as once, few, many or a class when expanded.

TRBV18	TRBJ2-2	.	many	CASSPVRRNTGELFF	TGTGCCAGCTCACCGGTCAGGAGGAACACCGGGGAGCTGTTTTTT
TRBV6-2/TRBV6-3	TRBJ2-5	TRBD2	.	CASSPGTTGTQYF	TGTGCCAGCAGTCCGGGGACTACGGGGACCCAGTACTTC
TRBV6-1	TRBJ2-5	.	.	CASSEWAGSQQETQYF	TGTGCCAGCAGTGAATGGGCAGGATCACAACAAGAGACCCAGTACTTC
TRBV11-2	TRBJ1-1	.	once	CASRVGGGTEAFF	TGTGCCAGCAGAGTCGGGGGGGGAACTGAAGCTTTCTTT
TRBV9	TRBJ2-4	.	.	CASSVVCWGPTHKNIQYF	TGTGCCAGCAGCGTAGTGTGCTGGGGGCCTACCCACAAAAACATTCAGTACTTC
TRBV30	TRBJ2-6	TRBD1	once	CAWNWDRGAGANVLTF	TGTGCCTGGAATTGGGACAGGGGAGCCGGGGCCAACGTCCTGACTTTC
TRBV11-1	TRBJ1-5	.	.	CASSLGTANQPQHF	TGTGCCAGCAGCTTAGGGACAGCGAATCAGCCCCAGCATTTT
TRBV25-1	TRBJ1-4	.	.	CASSDGGGAKKLFF	TGTGCCAGCAGTGACGGGGGGGGCGCCAAAAAACTGTTTTTT
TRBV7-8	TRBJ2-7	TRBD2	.	CASSSDLGAGDSYEQYF	TGTGCCAGCAGCTCCGACCTGGGAGCGGGGGACTCCTACGAGCAGTACTTC
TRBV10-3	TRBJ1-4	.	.	CAISESGGATNEKLFF	TGTGCCATCAGTGAGTCTGGCGGCGCAACTAATGAAAAACTGTTTTTT
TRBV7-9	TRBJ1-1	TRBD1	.	CASSLLDRGAEAFF	TGTGCCAGCAGCTTACTTGACAGGGGGGCTGAAGCTTTCTTT
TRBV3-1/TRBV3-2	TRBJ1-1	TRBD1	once	CASNDRGSNTEAFF	TGTGCCAGCAACGACAGGGGATCGAACACTGAAGCTTTCTTT
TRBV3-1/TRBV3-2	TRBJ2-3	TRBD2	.	CASSQHLAGVNTDTQYF	TGTGCCAGCAGCCAGCATCTAGCGGGGGTTAACACAGATACGCAGTATTTT
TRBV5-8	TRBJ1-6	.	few	CASSLFRGVYNSPLHF	TGTGCCAGCAGCTTGTTCAGGGGAGTTTATAATTCACCCCTCCACTTT
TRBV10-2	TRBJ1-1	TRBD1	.	CASSDPWTGENTEAFF	TGCGCCAGCAGTGACCCCTGGACAGGAGAGAACACTGAAGCTTTCTTT
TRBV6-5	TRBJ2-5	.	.	CASPAGETQYF	TGTGCCAGCCCGGCCGGGGAGACCCAGTACTTC
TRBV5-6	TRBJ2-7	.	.	CASSLGGRASEQYF	TGTGCCAGCAGCTTGGGGGGCAGGGCATCCGAGCAGTACTTC
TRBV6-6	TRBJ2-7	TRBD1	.	CASSPPGQGHHEQYF	TGTGCCAGCAGTCCCCCGGGACAGGGTCACCACGAGCAGTACTTC
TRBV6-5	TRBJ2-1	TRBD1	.	CASPPPGGLNNEQFF	TGTGCCAGTCCACCGCCAGGGGGCTTAAACAATGAGCAGTTCTTC
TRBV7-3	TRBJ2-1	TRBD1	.	CASSSGTGPLSGQFF	TGTGCCAGCAGTTCCGGGACAGGGCCCCTCAGTGGTCAGTTCTTC
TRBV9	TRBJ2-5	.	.	CASSVAVQETQYF	TGTGCCAGCAGCGTAGCGGTTCAAGAGACCCAGTACTTC
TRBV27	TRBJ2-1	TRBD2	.	CASSLSGTSEFYEQFF	TGTGCCAGCAGTTTATCGGGGACTAGTGAGTTCTATGAGCAGTTCTTC
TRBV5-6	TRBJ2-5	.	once	CASSLGAPEGTQYF	TGTGCCAGCAGCTTGGGCGCCCCAGAGGGGACCCAGTACTTC
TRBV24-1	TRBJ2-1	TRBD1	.	CATSGGQGAVVYNEQFF	TGTGCCACCAGTGGGGGACAGGGGGCAGTAGTTTACAATGAGCAGTTCTTC
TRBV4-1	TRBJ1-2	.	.	CASSQESGQGLRYTF	TGCGCCAGCAGCCAAGAGTCGGGGCAGGGCCTGCGCTACACCTTC
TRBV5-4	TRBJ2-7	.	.	CASSDLVDSGTAYEQYF	TGTGCCAGCAGCGACCTGGTTGATAGCGGGACAGCCTACGAGCAGTACTTC
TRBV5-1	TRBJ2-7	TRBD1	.	CASSYGQGETLDSYEQYF	TGCGCCAGCAGCTACGGACAGGGCGAAACCCTTGACTCCTACGAGCAGTACTTC
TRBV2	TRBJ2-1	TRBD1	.	CASSETGDYNEQFF	TGTGCCAGCTCCGAGACAGGGGACTACAATGAGCAGTTCTTC
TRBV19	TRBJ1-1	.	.	CASSIDRLSTEAFF	TGTGCCAGTAGTATAGATAGGCTGAGTACTGAAGCTTTCTTT
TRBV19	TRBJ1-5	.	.	CASSIRGDQPQHF	TGTGCCAGTAGTATAAGAGGTGATCAGCCCCAGCATTTT
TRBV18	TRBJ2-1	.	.	CASSMTRGYNEQFF	TGTGCCAGCTCTATGACTAGGGGCTACAATGAGCAGTTCTTC
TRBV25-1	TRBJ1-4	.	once	CATALGQTTNEKLFF	TGTGCCACCGCGCTTGGACAGACAACTAATGAAAAACTGTTTTTT
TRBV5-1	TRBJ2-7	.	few	CASSLNTGVYEQYF	TGCGCCAGCAGCTTGAATACAGGTGTCTACGAGCAGTACTTC
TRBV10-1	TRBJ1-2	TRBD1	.	CASSRDSNYGYTF	TGCGCCAGCAGCAGGGACAGTAACTATGGCTACACCTTC
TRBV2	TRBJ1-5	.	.	CASSYLPPPVRNQPQHF	TGTGCCAGCAGTTACCTCCCTCCACCGGTCCGGAATCAGCCCCAGCATTTT
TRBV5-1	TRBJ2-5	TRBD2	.	CASSLAPRGGGAETQYF	TGCGCCAGCAGCTTGGCACCCCGGGGCGGGGGGGCGGAGACCCAGTACTTC
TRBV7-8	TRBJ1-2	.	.	CASSFGGLGGYTF	TGTGCCAGCAGCTTCGGGGGTTTGGGTGGCTACACCTTC
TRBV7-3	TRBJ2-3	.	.	CASSSQRGTQYF	TGTGCCAGCAGCTCCCAGAGGGGAACCCAGTATTTT
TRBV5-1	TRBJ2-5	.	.	CASSLKGPETQYF	TGCGCCAGCAGCTTGAAGGGGCCAGAGACCCAGTACTTC
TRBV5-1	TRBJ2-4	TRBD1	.	CASSISGTGANIQYF	TGCGCCAGCAGCATCTCCGGGACAGGGGCCAACATTCAGTACTTC
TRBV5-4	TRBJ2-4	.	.	CASSFGRPQVPKNIQYF	TGTGCCAGCAGCTTTGGCAGGCCCCAGGTACCCAAAAACATTCAGTACTTC
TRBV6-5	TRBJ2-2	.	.	CASSSPVGAGELFF	TGTGCCAGCAGCTCCCCTGTGGGGGCCGGGGAGCTGTTTTTT
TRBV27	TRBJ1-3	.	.	CASPGPLSPVSGNTIYF	TGTGCCAGCCCCGGACCCCTTTCCCCAGTCTCTGGAAACACCATATATTTT
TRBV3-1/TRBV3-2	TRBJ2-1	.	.	CASSPDLMGPSYNEQFF	TGTGCCAGCAGCCCAGACCTCATGGGACCCTCCTACAATGAGCAGTTCTTC
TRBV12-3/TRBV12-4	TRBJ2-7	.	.	CASSFGSEYEQYF	TGTGCCAGCAGTTTCGGCTCTGAATACGAGCAGTACTTC
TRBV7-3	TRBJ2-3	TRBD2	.	CASSRTTSGGENTQYF	TGTGCCAGCAGCAGGACGACTAGCGGGGGGGAAAATACGCAGTATTTT
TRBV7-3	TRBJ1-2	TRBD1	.	CASSGNRGGGYTF	TGTGCCAGCAGCGGCAACAGGGGTGGAGGCTACACCTTC
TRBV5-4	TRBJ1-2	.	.	CASSMAGDGYTF	TGTGCCAGCAGTATGGCTGGGGATGGCTACACCTTC
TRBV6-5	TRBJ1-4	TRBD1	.	CASRRDRGSEKLFF	TGTGCCAGCAGAAGGGACAGGGGTAGTGAAAAACTGTTTTTT
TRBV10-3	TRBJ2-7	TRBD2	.	CAISDQRGGLPYEQYF	TGTGCCATCAGTGATCAGCGGGGGGGCCTCCCTTACGAGCAGTACTTC
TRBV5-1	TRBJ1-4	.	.	CASSLEMFGRENEKLFF	TGCGCCAGCAGCTTGGAAATGTTTGGTAGGGAAAATGAAAAACTGTTTTTT
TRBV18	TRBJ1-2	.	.	CAGMSGASNYGYTF	TGTGCCGGCATGTCGGGGGCATCTAACTATGGCTACACCTTC
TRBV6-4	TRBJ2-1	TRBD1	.	CASSLLPGGNEQFF	TGTGCCAGCAGCCTATTACCAGGGGGTAATGAGCAGTTCTTC
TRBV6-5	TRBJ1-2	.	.	CASTELYGYTF	TGTGCCAGCACCGAACTCTATGGCTACACCTTC
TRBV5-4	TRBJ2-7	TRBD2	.	CASSLAVAGISYEQYF	TGTGCCAGCAGCTTGGCCGTAGCGGGGATCTCCTACGAGCAGTACTTC
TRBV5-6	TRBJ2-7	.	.	CASSLEGGEQYF	TGTGCCAGCAGTCTGGAGGGGGGCGAGCAGTACTTC
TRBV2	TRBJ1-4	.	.	CASGDPGRGDEKLFF	TGTGCCAGCGGGGACCCAGGGAGGGGGGATGAAAAACTGTTTTTT
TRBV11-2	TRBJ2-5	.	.	CASSDRRSSAETQYF	TGTGCCAGCAGCGACAGGAGGTCTAGCGCGGAGACCCAGTACTTC